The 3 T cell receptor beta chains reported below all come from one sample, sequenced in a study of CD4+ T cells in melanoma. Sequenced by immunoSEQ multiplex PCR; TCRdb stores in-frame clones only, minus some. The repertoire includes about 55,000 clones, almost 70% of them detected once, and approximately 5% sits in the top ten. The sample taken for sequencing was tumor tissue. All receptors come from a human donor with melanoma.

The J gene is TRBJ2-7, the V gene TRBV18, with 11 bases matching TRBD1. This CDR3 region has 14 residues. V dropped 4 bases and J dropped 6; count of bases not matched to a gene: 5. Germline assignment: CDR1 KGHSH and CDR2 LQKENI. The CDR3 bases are TGTGCCAGCTCACTCCCCGGGACAGGGGGCGAGCAGTACTTC. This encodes CASSLPGTGGEQYF.

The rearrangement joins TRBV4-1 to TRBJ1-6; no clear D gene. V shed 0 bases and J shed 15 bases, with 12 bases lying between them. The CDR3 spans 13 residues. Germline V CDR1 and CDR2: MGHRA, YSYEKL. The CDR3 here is CASSQENPSFLHF. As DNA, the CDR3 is TGCGCCAGCAGCCAAGAAAACCCCTCCTTCCTCCACTTT.

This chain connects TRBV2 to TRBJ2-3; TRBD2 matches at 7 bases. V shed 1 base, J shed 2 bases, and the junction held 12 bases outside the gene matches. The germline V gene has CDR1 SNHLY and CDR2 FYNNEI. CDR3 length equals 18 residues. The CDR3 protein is CASSEVKGQRGFTDTQYF. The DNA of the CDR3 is TGTGCCAGCAGTGAAGTAAAGGGGCAGCGGGGATTCACAGATACGCAGTATTTT.